This T cell receptor (beta chain) derives from a study of CD8 T cells in ankylosing spondylitis. General study points: There was reportedly significant enrichment of clones that were disease-linked in matched ankylosing spondylitis synovial fluid. Certain motif variants had earlier appeared in reactive arthritis synovial fluid and blood. Disease-linked clones displayed a CD8+ phenotype and appeared relatively rarely in peripheral blood. Ankylosing spondylitis blood appeared to carry a characteristic TCR beta motif of roughly eight highly homologous variants.

With molecular barcodes, quantitative 5'-RACE was used to make the TCR beta libraries. TCRdb itself ran the 5' RACE reads through MiXCR, one entry per CDR3 protein. Of 750,000 to 850,000 distinct CDR3 sequences listed, over 9.5% were seen once; the top ten hold under 0.6%. Germline CDR1 reads MDHEN; CDR2 reads SYDVKM. This CDR3 spans 15 amino acids. V lost 4 bases and J lost 0, with 7 bases in between. Only a few counts were recorded for this clonotype. Its target is not known. The rearrangement links TRBV28 to TRBJ1-6; no reliable D call. The TCR sequence derives from a male donor with ankylosing spondylitis. The sample taken for sequencing was blood, either unsorted or a sorted T cell fraction (not recorded which). The CDR3 region is CASSYLGSYNSPLHF. The CDR3 nucleotides read TGTGCCAGCAGTTACTTGGGCTCCTATAATTCACCCCTCCACTTT.